The next 31 T cell receptor beta chains were all read from a single sample in a study of beta chain features in type 1 diabetes. Expressed TCRB transcripts were sequenced after all isolated RNA was converted to cDNA. Measured with immunoSEQ multiplex PCR; TCRdb has only the in-frame clones, and not every one. The sample yields nearly 250,000 clones, around an eighth seen once. Sequencing input: naive CD4+ T cells from blood. The source is a woman in her thirties or forties in good health.

The rearrangement joins TRBV13 to TRBJ2-2, with a possible D match to TRBD1 (5 bases). Germline values: CDR1 PRHDT, CDR2 FYEKMQ (reference sequence). V was clipped by 9 bases and J by 5 bases, with 10 bases between them. CDR3 size: 12 residues. CDR3 in DNA: TGTGCCAGACGTCACAGGACCGGGGAGCTGTTTTTT. Its protein is CARRHRTGELFF.

This chain joins TRBV7-6 and TRBJ2-1, with TRBD1 matching 9 bases. With V trimmed by 7 bases and J by 5 bases, 6 bases remained unmatched. The length of the CDR3 is 14 residues. Germline CDR1 SGHVS, CDR2 FNYEAQ. Written as DNA, the CDR3 is TGTGCCAGCACTGACAGGGGGACGGACAATGAGCAGTTCTTC. Protein product: CASTDRGTDNEQFF.

V is TRBV5-4 and J is TRBJ2-2; the match to TRBD2 covers 9 bases. Germline CDR1 reads SGHNT; CDR2 reads YYREEE (reference sequence). The CDR3 consists of 16 residues. After removal of 0 bases from V and 5 bases from J, the junction contained 5 bases not matched to a gene. CDR3 in amino acids: CASSLASGEKTGELFF. CDR3 nucleotide sequence: TGTGCCAGCAGCTTGGCTAGCGGGGAAAAAACCGGGGAGCTGTTTTTT.

The genes are TRBV27 and TRBJ2-5; TRBD2 matches at 8 bases. The CDR3 loop spans 14 amino acids. Germline V gene data show CDR1 as MNHEY and CDR2 as SMNVEV (reference sequence). With V trimmed by 3 bases and J by 4 bases, 4 bases remained unmatched. CDR3 in DNA: TGTGCCAGCAGTTTTCGCGGGGGGCGAGAGACCCAGTACTTC. It yields the protein CASSFRGGRETQYF.

There are a few counts of this clone. V is TRBV5-4 and J is TRBJ1-1; D is uncertain. CDR1 and CDR2 (germline): SGHNT, YYREEE (reference sequence). CDR3 length: 10 residues. V lost 4 bases and J 7 bases, leaving 5 bases between the germline ends. In DNA, the CDR3 is TGTGCCAGCAGCCGTTTTGAAGCTTTCTTT. It yields the protein CASSRFEAFF.

There are a few counts of this clone. V is TRBV4-3 and J is TRBJ2-7; 7 nucleotides agree with TRBD1. V trimming: 0 bases; J trimming: 2 bases; junction bases outside the gene matches: 4. CDR1 and CDR2 (germline): LGHNA, YSLEER. The CDR3 loop spans 15 amino acids. The CDR3 DNA follows: TGCGCCAGCAGCCAAGAGGCCAGGGGGACCTACGAGCAGTACTTC. Amino acid sequence: CASSQEARGTYEQYF.

The chain combines TRBV5-6 with TRBJ2-6; D ambiguous. The CDR3 runs 15 residues. CDR1 and CDR2 from the germline V gene are SGHDT and YYEEEE. V lost 2 bases and J lost 1, with 7 bases in between. CDR3 sequence reads: CASSFTLSGANVLTF. The CDR3 coding sequence is TGTGCCAGCAGCTTTACACTATCTGGGGCCAACGTCCTGACTTTC.

The gene calls are TRBV18 and TRBJ2-4; 12 nucleotides line up with TRBD1. The CDR3 is 16 residues long. Germline CDR1 is KGHSH and CDR2 is LQKENI. The V gene end was trimmed by 0 bases and the J gene end by 4 bases; junction bases not matched to a gene: 1. The CDR3 is CASSPPGQGAKNIQYF. CDR3 DNA sequence: TGTGCCAGCTCACCACCGGGACAGGGGGCTAAAAACATTCAGTACTTC. The full variable domain, with the rest looked up from reference TRBV18 and TRBJ2-4, is NAGVMQNPRHLVRRRGQEARLRCSPMKGHSHVYWYRQLPEEGLKFMVYLQKENIIDESGMPKERFSAEFPKEGPSILRIQQVVRGDSAAYFCASSPPGQGAKNIQYFGAGTRLSVL.

This clone was seen only a few times. The chain carries TRBV5-1 and TRBJ1-5, with 9 bases that match TRBD1. The germline gives CDR1 SGHRS, CDR2 YFSETQ. The CDR3 contains 15 residues. Unmatched junction bases numbered 6, after V lost 4 bases and J lost 4 bases. The CDR3 nucleotides are TGCGCCAGCAGCGAACAGGGGGCGATTAATCAGCCCCAGCATTTT. This translates into CASSEQGAINQPQHF.

This clone was counted a few times. The chain combines TRBV5-1 with TRBJ1-2; 7 nucleotides align to TRBD1. CDR3 length: 16 residues. CDR1 is SGHRS, CDR2 YFSETQ, per germline. The V and J ends lost 8 bases and 0 bases, in that order; junction bases with no gene match: 13. The CDR3: CARIYRGNAPNYGYTF. The CDR3 DNA sequence: TGCGCCAGGATTTACAGGGGAAACGCTCCTAACTATGGCTACACCTTC.

The table lists this clone with a count of one. The J gene is TRBJ2-7, the V gene TRBV7-6, with TRBD1 matching 8 bases. V lost 5 bases to trimming and J lost 2 bases; unmatched junction nucleotides: 11. Germline lookup yields CDR1 SGHVS and CDR2 FNYEAQ. The CDR3 sequence is 16 residues long. DNA for the CDR3: TGTGCCAGCAGCAGAGGACAGGGACCACGTCCCTACGAGCAGTACTTC. It codes for CASSRGQGPRPYEQYF.

This clone has more than one count but fewer than ten. The chain uses TRBV2 and TRBJ1-2; D gene unclear. CDR1 SNHLY and CDR2 FYNNEI come from the germline V gene. The V end was cut by 1 base, the J end by 4 bases, with 7 bases between. The CDR3 totals 13 residues. CDR3 in amino acids: CASSEGQIYGYTF. CDR3 bases: TGTGCCAGCAGTGAAGGGCAGATCTATGGCTACACCTTC.

This clone was observed a few times. The genes are TRBV5-1 and TRBJ2-2; 12 bases line up with TRBD2. Germline V gene lookup returns CDR1 SGHRS and CDR2 YFSETQ. V dropped 3 bases and J dropped 6; count of bases not matched to a gene: 6. The length of the CDR3 is 16 residues. The CDR3 DNA sequence: TGCGCCAGCAGCTCCCGACTAGCGGGGGTTGCCGGGGAGCTGTTTTTT. Its translation is CASSSRLAGVAGELFF.

In its sample, this clone was seen a few times. The chain is built from TRBV7-2 and TRBJ1-5; D is unclear. This CDR3 is built from 16 residues. V was trimmed by 1 base and J by 6 bases, leaving 16 bases between them. Germline loops: CDR1 SGHTA, CDR2 FQGNSA. CDR3 loop: CASSLGRSRVGQPQHF. The CDR3 DNA reads TGTGCCAGCAGCTTAGGCAGGTCGAGGGTGGGTCAGCCCCAGCATTTT.

The chain is built from TRBV19 and TRBJ2-5, with D possibly matching TRBD1 (5 bases). V was cut by 3 bases and J by 5 bases, with 13 bases left in between. The CDR3 extends over 14 amino acids. Germline CDR1 and CDR2: LNHDA and SQIVND (reference sequence). The CDR3 DNA reads TGTGCCAGTAGTATGGCGCAGGGCGGTGAGACCCAGTACTTC. Protein sequence: CASSMAQGGETQYF. Based on the CDR3 plus reference TRBV19 and TRBJ2-5, the full variable domain is DGGITQSPKYLFRKEGQNVTLSCEQNLNHDAMYWYRQDPGQGLRLIYYSQIVNDFQKGDIAEGYSVSREKKESFPLTVTSAQKNPTAFYLCASSMAQGGETQYFGPGTRLLVL.

V is TRBV4-3 and J is TRBJ2-7; 11 positions match TRBD2. The CDR3 totals 15 residues. The V and J ends lost 4 bases and 7 bases, in that order; junction bases with no gene match: 9. Per the germline V gene, CDR1 is LGHNA and CDR2 is YSLEER. In DNA, the CDR3 is TGCGCCAGCAGCCGGTATAGCGGGGGGGAACCAGAGCAGTACTTC. Residues: CASSRYSGGEPEQYF.

This chain connects TRBV6-7 to TRBJ1-2; 9 nucleotides agree with TRBD1. TRBV6-7 is assigned to the ORF class and has an uncertain function. V gave up 0 bases and J gave up 4 bases; unmatched junction bases: 15. This CDR3 has 19 residues. The CDR3 bases are TGTGCCAGCAGTTACTCGAAGTTTGGACAGGGGCGTACTGGCTATGGCTACACCTTC. Amino acid sequence: CASSYSKFGQGRTGYGYTF.

This chain links TRBV18 with TRBJ1-2; TRBD1 aligns across 9 bases. CDR3 length: 18 amino acids. Germline V gene sequence: CDR1 KGHSH, CDR2 LQKENI. Unmatched junction bases numbered 14, after V lost 0 bases and J lost 6 bases. DNA of the CDR3: TGTGCCAGCTCACCACCGTTATTAGGTGGGACAGGGAACCATGGCTACACCTTC. This sequence encodes CASSPPLLGGTGNHGYTF. Filled out from reference TRBV18 and TRBJ1-2, the complete variable domain reads NAGVMQNPRHLVRRRGQEARLRCSPMKGHSHVYWYRQLPEEGLKFMVYLQKENIIDESGMPKERFSAEFPKEGPSILRIQQVVRGDSAAYFCASSPPLLGGTGNHGYTFGSGTRLTVV.

The chain couples TRBV7-8 to TRBJ2-5; possibly TRBD2 for D (5 bases). The germline CDR1 and CDR2 sequences are SGHVS and FQNEAQ. The CDR3 covers 14 residues. The V end lost 8 bases, the J end lost 2 bases, and 15 bases lay between the germline ends. The DNA of the CDR3 is TGTGCCAGCTGCAGGCCGGGGTTACAAGAGACCCAGTACTTC. This gives the protein CASCRPGLQETQYF.

This chain connects TRBV6-5 to TRBJ1-6; the D gene is possibly TRBD1 (6 bases). V was shortened by 7 bases and J by 4 bases, with 14 bases between the two germline ends. The CDR3 contains 15 residues. CDR1 and CDR2 from the germline V gene are MNHEY and SVGAGI. The DNA of the CDR3 is TGTGCCAGCACAATTAGACAGGCGTATAATTCACCCCTCCACTTT. It yields the protein CASTIRQAYNSPLHF.

This clone was counted a few times. The chain links TRBV9 to TRBJ2-2, with TRBD2 matching 11 bases. Germline V gives CDR1 SGDLS, CDR2 YYNGEE. The CDR3 spans 16 residues. Germline trimming cut 1 base from V and 5 bases from J; bases unmatched to any gene: 4. The CDR3 bases are TGTGCCAGCAGCGTATGGGCTAGCGGGGGGACCGGGGAGCTGTTTTTT. Amino acids: CASSVWASGGTGELFF.

This CDR3 reads CASSPPSGSETQYF. CDR3 nucleotides: TGTGCCAGCTCACCACCGAGCGGGTCGGAGACCCAGTACTTC. The gene calls are TRBV18 and TRBJ2-5, with D tentatively TRBD2 (6 bases). The V and J ends lost 0 bases and 5 bases respectively, with 10 bases between them. The CDR3 totals 14 residues. Germline V gene lookup returns CDR1 KGHSH and CDR2 LQKENI. Full variable domain (remainder filled in from reference TRBV18 and TRBJ2-5): NAGVMQNPRHLVRRRGQEARLRCSPMKGHSHVYWYRQLPEEGLKFMVYLQKENIIDESGMPKERFSAEFPKEGPSILRIQQVVRGDSAAYFCASSPPSGSETQYFGPGTRLLVL.

The rearrangement joins TRBV4-1 to TRBJ2-4; D is uncertain. Germline V lookup: CDR1 MGHRA, CDR2 YSYEKL. Trimming stripped 1 base from V and 0 bases from J, with 10 bases between. The CDR3 contains 16 residues. CDR3 region: CASSQVERGAKNIQYF. CDR3 nucleotide sequence: TGCGCCAGCAGCCAAGTGGAGCGCGGAGCCAAAAACATTCAGTACTTC.

The V and J genes are TRBV19 and TRBJ2-1, with D tentatively TRBD2 (6 bases). Deletions cut 1 base from V and 5 bases from J, with 15 bases between. The V gene's germline CDR1 is LNHDA and CDR2 SQIVND (reference sequence). The CDR3 runs 16 residues. In nucleotides, the CDR3 is TGTGCCAGTAGTATAGGGGCAGTCGGGGGAAACAATGAGCAGTTCTTC. Translation gives CASSIGAVGGNNEQFF.

This clone was observed a few times. The chain carries TRBV7-9 and TRBJ2-6; D might be TRBD2 (6 bases). Trimming shortened V by 11 bases and J by 4 bases, and 9 bases separated the two germline ends. The CDR3 length is 12 residues. The germline V gene encodes CDR1 SEHNR and CDR2 FQNEAQ (reference sequence). In nucleotides, the CDR3 is TGTGCCGGGGGGTCCGGGGCCAACGTCCTGACTTTC. Its protein product is CAGGSGANVLTF.

The chain couples TRBV6-5 to TRBJ2-5; 7 bases map to TRBD1. The V gene end was trimmed by 7 bases and the J gene end by 3 bases; junction bases not matched to a gene: 5. Germline V gene data show CDR1 as MNHEY and CDR2 as SVGAGI. The CDR3 is 13 residues long. The CDR3 bases are TGTGCCAGCACCAGGGACAGCGAAGAGACCCAGTACTTC. Its protein product is CASTRDSEETQYF.

The chain uses TRBV7-9 and TRBJ2-3; 7 nucleotides match TRBD1. Germline V lookup: CDR1 SEHNR, CDR2 FQNEAQ (reference sequence). The CDR3 has 15 residues. The V and J ends lost 5 bases and 0 bases, in that order; junction bases with no gene match: 5. In nucleotides, the CDR3 is TGTGCCAGCAGCGGAACAGGGGTTAGCACAGATACGCAGTATTTT. It translates to CASSGTGVSTDTQYF.

This clone has just a few counts. The chain joins TRBV10-3 to TRBJ2-7; 9 nucleotides line up with TRBD2. The CDR3 loop spans 15 amino acids. V shed 3 bases, J shed 9 bases, and the junction held 12 bases outside the gene matches. Germline values: CDR1 ENHRY, CDR2 SYGVKD. The CDR3 region is CAISERERGDAWQYF. In DNA form, the CDR3 reads TGTGCCATCAGTGAACGAGAGCGGGGGGACGCCTGGCAGTACTTC.

This clone occurred a few times. The chain is built from TRBV25-1 and TRBJ2-7, with 10 bases fitting TRBD1. V lost 6 bases to trimming and J lost 2 bases; unmatched junction nucleotides: 4. Germline loops: CDR1 MGHDK, CDR2 SYGVNS. The CDR3 loop spans 14 amino acids. CDR3 in DNA: TGTGCCAGCAGAGCCGGGACAGGGGCCTACGAGCAGTACTTC. Protein sequence: CASRAGTGAYEQYF.

This clone has a handful of counts. CDR3 in DNA: TGTGCCAGCAGACCCGGGACAGCGATTAATGAAAAACTGTTTTTT. The encoded protein is CASRPGTAINEKLFF. This sequence joins TRBV6-5 and TRBJ1-4, with 7 positions matching TRBD1. The CDR3 is made up of 15 amino acids. Germline loops: CDR1 MNHEY, CDR2 SVGAGI. V trimming: 6 bases; J trimming: 4 bases; junction bases outside the gene matches: 8.

This clone has only a few counts. The chain is built from TRBV12-5 and TRBJ1-5; D call uncertain. Trimming took off 2 bases at V and 2 bases at J, with 4 bases between the two ends. In germline, CDR1 is LGHNT, CDR2 FRNRAP. The CDR3 loop spans 13 amino acids. Written as DNA, the CDR3 is TGTGCTAGTGGTTTGACGGGCAATCAGCCCCAGCATTTT. Its protein is CASGLTGNQPQHF.